This is a list of T cell receptor beta chains from one sample in a study of response to subunit inactivated influenza vaccine. MiXCR, applied by TCRdb to the RT-PCR reads, yields one record per CDR3 protein. This table has over 300,000 distinct CDR3 sequences, about a fifth appearing once. The source was PBMCs from blood, collected less than 22 months after vaccination. These receptors were obtained from a man between 50 and 69 years old who received an inactivated influenza vaccine. Both conserved end residues are trimmed from each CDR3.

TRBJ2-2 | TRBV5-1 | ASSLGSLSNTGELF
TRBJ1-6 | TRBV21-1 | ASSKDVLSGGCSGDNSPLH
TRBJ1-5 | TRBV28 | ASRARSSNQPQH
TRBJ2-1 | TRBV29-1 | SVEDWTGGSYNEQF
TRBJ1-2 | TRBV15 | ATSRDPQAGYGYT
TRBJ1-1 | TRBV7-9 | ASSLAVLPTEAF
TRBJ2-5 | TRBV5-1 | ASSSGQPLETQY
TRBJ2-7 | TRBV20-1 | SAWDVRDPAYEQY
TRBJ1-1 | TRBV5-1 | ASSARPGTGVRNMNTEAF
TRBJ2-3 | TRBV20-1 | SALVSTDTQY
TRBJ2-7 | TRBV12-3/TRBV12-4 | ASSQGPRKVEQY
TRBJ2-5 | TRBV4-3 | ASSQDVLGGRETQY
TRBJ2-7 | TRBV2 | ATSGGGDEQY
TRBJ2-1 | TRBV28 | ASSLNRGAYNEQF
TRBJ2-3 | TRBV7-3 | ASSLLGSASTDTQY
TRBJ2-5 | TRBV25-1 | ASSVAGTGIKTQY
TRBJ2-7 | TRBV18 | ASSASGGTYEQY
TRBJ2-3 | TRBV3-1 | ASSPNPGDTQY
TRBJ1-2 | TRBV30 | AWRGRNTYGYT
TRBJ2-7 | TRBV7-2 | ASSLEPGGAYEQY
TRBJ2-1 | TRBV20-1 | SASVWAYNEQF
TRBJ1-5 | TRBV5-4 | ASSFGENQPQH
TRBJ2-5 | TRBV20-1 | SASQGGETQY
TRBJ2-1 | TRBV6-5 | ASSLTSGDEQF
TRBJ2-1 | TRBV5-4 | ASSPTRSGLNNEQF
TRBJ1-5 | TRBV11-2 | ASSPGRGQPQH
TRBJ2-2 | TRBV9 | ASSVVSSVAANTGELF
TRBJ2-7 | TRBV27 | ASSPKRGGFYEQY
TRBJ2-3 | TRBV6-1 | ASSQTASTDTQY
TRBJ1-1 | TRBV29-1 | SGLGGGTEAF
TRBJ2-1 | TRBV18 | ASCSEVEQF
TRBJ1-1 | TRBV6-2/TRBV6-3 | ASSYEWGAENTEAF
TRBJ1-1 | TRBV12-3/TRBV12-4 | ASSPHGGAAF
TRBJ2-1 | TRBV9 | ASSVEVRLAAEQF
TRBJ1-3 | TRBV20-1 | SVAGRNTIY
TRBJ2-7 | TRBV28 | ASSQLQGAFSYEQY
TRBJ2-7 | TRBV6-5 | ASSYTSLGSYEQY
TRBJ2-2 | TRBV24-1 | ATGQGTTGELF
TRBJ2-7 | TRBV6-5 | ASSSLTSGGGEQY
TRBJ2-7 | TRBV5-1 | ASSLESRYEQY
TRBJ1-5 | TRBV7-8 | ASSSIGGFTNQPQH
TRBJ1-2 | TRBV6-5 | ASSYSGFSGGYT
TRBJ2-2 | TRBV18 | ASSPPTSGFDLYNTGELF
TRBJ2-2 | TRBV4-2 | ASSQDALRRGELF
TRBJ2-1 | TRBV5-1 | ASSLGARSYNEQF
TRBJ1-5 | TRBV19 | ASSPVLGLNQPQH
TRBJ1-2 | TRBV18 | ASSPDRGHGYT
TRBJ2-1 | TRBV7-9 | ASSLGQRSNEQF
TRBJ1-2 | TRBV29-1 | SVEDREGDYGYT
TRBJ2-7 | TRBV6-2/TRBV6-3 | ASRTPYEQY
TRBJ2-6 | TRBV12-3/TRBV12-4 | ASSGDPGANVLT
TRBJ2-3 | TRBV5-1 | ASSLAWTGEYTDTQY